This note documents a single T cell receptor (beta chain) sequence. These data belong to a study of T cell changes during pregnancy in multiple sclerosis. Germline CDR1 is GTSNPN and CDR2 is SVGIG (reference sequence). J was trimmed by 6 bases and V by 5 bases; bases with no gene match: 6. This CDR3 region has 13 residues. The protocol was immunoSEQ multiplex PCR, while the TCRdb copy is restricted to in-frame clones and leaves out a portion. The sample comprises about 100,000 clones, around nine tenths of which are singletons, and 1% to 1.5% rests with the top ten. This sample comprised peripheral blood, obtained in the second trimester of pregnancy. The clonotype comes from a female donor with multiple sclerosis, enrolled in a pregnancy study. J is TRBJ1-5 and V is TRBV30; 8 positions match TRBD1. The CDR3 DNA reads TGTGCCTGGCACCAGGGGGCCGGTCAGCCCCAGCATTTT. Translated: CAWHQGAGQPQHF.